Below are 13 T cell receptor beta chains sequenced from a single sample in a study of blood T cell repertoires in COVID-19. Measured with immunoSEQ multiplex PCR; TCRdb has only the in-frame clones, and not every one. The sample lists some 150,000 clones; roughly 84% were seen once. Sequencing used peripheral blood. The source is a woman in her 70s with COVID-19, enrolled during active disease.

This chain joins TRBV12-5 and TRBJ1-5; D is undetermined. Per the germline V gene, CDR1 is LGHNT and CDR2 is FRNRAP. This CDR3 comprises 13 residues. The V end lost 1 base, the J end lost 6 bases, and 7 bases lay between the germline ends. CDR3 nucleotide sequence: TGTGCTAGTGGTTTGGGGCCTAGTCAGCCCCAGCATTTT. It specifies CASGLGPSQPQHF.

The J gene is TRBJ2-3, the V gene TRBV5-1; TRBD1 agrees at 7 bases. The CDR3 spans 13 residues. CDR1 is SGHRS, CDR2 YFSETQ, per germline. Trimming removed 0 bases from V and 13 bases from J; junction bases left unmatched: 8. The DNA of the CDR3 is TGCGCCAGCAGCTTGGAGGGGGCAGATGGGGAGTATTTT. Protein product: CASSLEGADGEYF. The full variable domain, completed using reference TRBV5-1 and TRBJ2-3, is KAGVTQTPRYLIKTRGQQVTLSCSPISGHRSVSWYQQTPGQGLQFLFEYFSETQRNKGNFPGRFSGRQFSNSRSEMNVSTLELGDSALYLCASSLEGADGEYFGPGTRLTVL.

The chain recombines TRBV27 with TRBJ1-1; 9 positions match TRBD1. V shed 5 bases, J shed 11 bases, and the junction held 9 bases outside the gene matches. The CDR3 covers 13 residues. Germline CDR1 MNHEY, CDR2 SMNVEV (reference sequence). CDR3 amino acids: CASSHRQGENAFF. The CDR3 nucleotides read TGTGCCAGCAGTCACCGACAGGGGGAGAATGCTTTCTTT.

This chain joins TRBV5-4 and TRBJ1-4, with 8 bases matching TRBD1. In germline, CDR1 is SGHNT, CDR2 YYREEE (reference sequence). CDR3 length: 13 residues. V was clipped by 4 bases and J by 8 bases; unmatched bases: 4. CDR3 residues: CASSTQGEEKLFF. The CDR3 DNA sequence: TGTGCCAGCAGCACACAGGGGGAGGAAAAACTGTTTTTT. Filled out from reference TRBV5-4 and TRBJ1-4, the complete variable domain reads ETGVTQSPTHLIKTRGQQVTLRCSSQSGHNTVSWYQQALGQGPQFIFQYYREEENGRGNFPPRFSGLQFPNYSSELNVNALELDDSALYLCASSTQGEEKLFFGSGTQLSVL.

The rearrangement links TRBV5-1 to TRBJ2-5; no reliable D call. V was pared by 5 bases and J by 3 bases, with 8 bases between. The CDR3 covers 12 residues. Germline loops: CDR1 SGHRS, CDR2 YFSETQ. This CDR3 is CASSRTEETQYF. Written as DNA, the CDR3 is TGCGCCAGCAGTCGTACTGAAGAGACCCAGTACTTC.

The V and J genes are TRBV3-1 (or the pseudogene TRBV3-2) and TRBJ2-5; D is perhaps TRBD2 (6 bases). Trimming pared 4 bases from V and 0 bases from J, leaving 15 bases between. The CDR3 is made up of 16 amino acids. CDR1 and CDR2 (germline): LGHDT, YNNKEL (reference sequence). This CDR3 reads CASSPHQWTNQETQYF. In DNA, the CDR3 is TGTGCCAGCAGCCCTCACCAATGGACTAACCAAGAGACCCAGTACTTC.

The chain uses TRBV28 and TRBJ1-1, with D perhaps matching TRBD1 (5 bases). The V gene lost 7 bases and the J gene lost 4 bases, with 16 bases spanning the gap. Germline V gives CDR1 MDHEN, CDR2 SYDVKM. There are 14 residues in the CDR3. In nucleotides, the CDR3 is TGTGCCAGCATTTCGCGAACGGGGGGCACTGAAGCTTTCTTT. It encodes CASISRTGGTEAFF.

This clone was picked up a small number of times. This chain connects TRBV5-5 to TRBJ2-7, with TRBD1 matching over 11 bases. Losses at the gene ends were 4 bases for V and 3 bases for J; bases not matched to a gene: 6. The CDR3 has 15 amino acids. The germline V gene encodes CDR1 SGHKS and CDR2 YYEKEE (reference sequence). The CDR3 nucleotides are TGTGCCAGCAGCGCGGACAGGGGGCCCTTCTACGAGCAGTACTTC. It translates to CASSADRGPFYEQYF.

This clone was seen more than once but under ten times. The genes are TRBV2 and TRBJ1-2; tentative D call: TRBD1 (5 bases). The CDR3 length is 12 residues. From germline, CDR1 is SNHLY and CDR2 FYNNEI. The V and J ends lost 8 bases and 8 bases respectively, with 15 bases between them. The CDR3 bases are TGTGCCAGCGGTTTACAGGCCCCGGGCTACACCTTC. Protein: CASGLQAPGYTF.

This clone was counted many times. V usage is TRBV27 and J usage is TRBJ2-7, with D perhaps matching TRBD2 (5 bases). Per the germline V gene, CDR1 is MNHEY and CDR2 is SMNVEV (reference sequence). This CDR3 has 14 residues. V was pared by 5 bases and J by 1 base, with 12 bases between. CDR3 bases: TGTGCCAGCAGTCCGATAGCGTCGTCCTACGAGCAGTACTTC. Its protein is CASSPIASSYEQYF.

The rearrangement joins TRBV27 to TRBJ2-4; D ambiguous. The ends were cut back, 4 bases at V and 3 bases at J, with 13 bases in the middle. CDR1 MNHEY and CDR2 SMNVEV come from the germline V gene (reference sequence). This CDR3 has 15 residues. The CDR3 is CASSYAGVDKNIQYF. The CDR3 DNA follows: TGTGCCAGCAGTTATGCAGGCGTTGACAAAAACATTCAGTACTTC.

The V gene is TRBV28, the J gene TRBJ2-2; D call uncertain. There are 15 residues in the CDR3. CDR1 is MDHEN and CDR2 is SYDVKM in the germline V gene. V lost 5 bases and J lost 4, with 14 bases in between. CDR3 loop: CASSPPLGATGELFF. CDR3 nucleotide sequence: TGTGCCAGCAGTCCGCCCCTAGGAGCCACCGGGGAGCTGTTTTTT. Variable domain in full (rest from reference TRBV28 and TRBJ2-2): DVKVTQSSRYLVKRTGEKVFLECVQDMDHENMFWYRQDPGLGLRLIYFSYDVKMKEKGDIPEGYSVSREKKERFSLILESASTNQTSMYLCASSPPLGATGELFFGEGSRLTVL.

The V call is TRBV28, the J call TRBJ1-5, with D possibly matching TRBD1 (6 bases). Trimming left V 6 bases short and J 2 bases short, with 11 bases between. CDR3 length: 14 amino acids. Germline loops: CDR1 MDHEN, CDR2 SYDVKM. The CDR3 reads CASRPGHGNQPQHF. The DNA for the CDR3 is TGTGCCAGCAGACCGGGACACGGCAATCAGCCCCAGCATTTT. The whole variable domain, filled in from reference TRBV28 and TRBJ1-5, reads DVKVTQSSRYLVKRTGEKVFLECVQDMDHENMFWYRQDPGLGLRLIYFSYDVKMKEKGDIPEGYSVSREKKERFSLILESASTNQTSMYLCASRPGHGNQPQHFGDGTRLSIL.